This TCR beta chain comes out of a study of shared T cell receptors in the human thymus. The junction had 3 bases not matched to a gene; V was cut back by 4 bases and J by 1 base. The V gene's germline CDR1 is SGHNT and CDR2 YYREEE (reference sequence). The CDR3 runs to 14 residues. Clones were sequenced by immunoSEQ multiplex PCR, and TCRdb holds only the in-frame ones, with some missing. This table has under 700,000 clones, around 78% appearing once. The sample also formed part of further work on human thymus T cells. That study adds: Thymus pieces cut out during corrective heart surgery were the tissue that was used. Thymic and blood repertoires appeared to show biased V and J gene usage.

The specimen sequenced was thymocytes. The genes are TRBV5-4 and TRBJ2-7; 9 positions agree with TRBD2. The TCR originated in a boy younger than two with a congenital heart defect. This CDR3 is CASSHTSGSYEQYF. The CDR3 DNA reads as TGTGCCAGCAGCCACACTAGCGGGTCCTACGAGCAGTACTTC.